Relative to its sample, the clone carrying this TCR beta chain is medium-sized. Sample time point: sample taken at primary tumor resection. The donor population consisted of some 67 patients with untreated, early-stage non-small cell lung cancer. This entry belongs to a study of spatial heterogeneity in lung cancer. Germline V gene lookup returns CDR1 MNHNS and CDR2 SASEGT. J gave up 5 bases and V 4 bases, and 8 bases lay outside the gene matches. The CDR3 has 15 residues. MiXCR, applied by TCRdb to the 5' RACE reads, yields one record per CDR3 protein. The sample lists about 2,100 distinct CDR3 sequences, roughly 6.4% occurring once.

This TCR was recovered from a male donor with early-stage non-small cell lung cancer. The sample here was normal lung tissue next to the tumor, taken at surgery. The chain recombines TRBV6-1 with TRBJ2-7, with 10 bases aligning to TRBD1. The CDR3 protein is CASSGGDRGIHEQYF. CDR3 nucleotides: TGTGCCAGCAGTGGGGGGGACAGGGGAATCCACGAGCAGTACTTC.